These T cell receptor beta chains were read from a single sample in a study of CD8 T cells in ankylosing spondylitis. MiXCR was run by TCRdb on the 5' RACE reads, yielding one entry per CDR3 protein. The table lists under 150,000 distinct CDR3 sequences, about an eighth of them singletons. Material for sequencing was blood, either unsorted or a sorted T cell fraction (not recorded which). These receptors were taken from a female donor with ankylosing spondylitis or in good health (not recorded which). CDR3s include the opening cysteine and the closing phenylalanine or tryptophan. Each record gives: J gene, V gene, clone size, D gene, CDR3 protein, CDR3 DNA. The D gene is left open where the match is weak. Size values are once, few and many counts, or a class for expanded clones, and some rows have none.

j_call: TRBJ2-5; v_call: TRBV5-1; clone_size: few; d_call: -; cdr3_aa: CASSPGGLQQTQYF; cdr3_nt: TGCGCCAGCAGCCCCGGAGGACTTCAGCAGACCCAGTACTTC
j_call: TRBJ2-2; v_call: TRBV19; clone_size: -; d_call: -; cdr3_aa: CASSPGHTNSGEVFF; cdr3_nt: TGTGCCAGTAGTCCGGGACACACGAACAGCGGGGAGGTGTTTTTT
j_call: TRBJ2-4; v_call: TRBV7-2; clone_size: few; d_call: -; cdr3_aa: CASSLSFRDREFQYF; cdr3_nt: TGTGCCAGCAGCTTATCTTTTCGGGACCGAGAGTTTCAGTACTTC
j_call: TRBJ1-1; v_call: TRBV3-1; clone_size: many; d_call: -; cdr3_aa: CASSPGVTEAFF; cdr3_nt: TGTGCCAGCAGCCCAGGGGTTACTGAAGCTTTCTTT
j_call: TRBJ1-5; v_call: TRBV20-1; clone_size: many; d_call: -; cdr3_aa: CSAQEGTDNQPQHF; cdr3_nt: TGCAGTGCCCAAGAGGGAACAGACAATCAGCCCCAGCATTTT
j_call: TRBJ2-7; v_call: TRBV6-2/TRBV6-3; clone_size: few; d_call: TRBD2; cdr3_aa: CASSYDVGGDNRYEQYF; cdr3_nt: TGTGCCAGCAGTTACGATGTGGGAGGGGATAATAGATACGAGCAGTACTTC
j_call: TRBJ1-1; v_call: TRBV30; clone_size: many; d_call: -; cdr3_aa: CAWNFGRLGDTEAFF; cdr3_nt: TGTGCCTGGAACTTCGGGCGGCTTGGGGACACTGAAGCTTTCTTT
j_call: TRBJ1-5; v_call: TRBV18; clone_size: many; d_call: -; cdr3_aa: CASSRAGDLSNQPQHF; cdr3_nt: TGTGCCAGCTCACGAGCAGGGGATTTGAGCAATCAGCCCCAGCATTTT
j_call: TRBJ1-5; v_call: TRBV20-1; clone_size: many; d_call: -; cdr3_aa: CSARDRTGPQHF; cdr3_nt: TGCAGTGCTAGAGACCGAACGGGCCCCCAGCATTTT
j_call: TRBJ1-1; v_call: TRBV5-6; clone_size: many; d_call: -; cdr3_aa: CASSPTGMNTEAFF; cdr3_nt: TGTGCCAGCAGCCCGACAGGAATGAACACTGAAGCTTTCTTT
j_call: TRBJ2-7; v_call: TRBV18; clone_size: many; d_call: -; cdr3_aa: CASSPPRGKRAEQYF; cdr3_nt: TGTGCCAGCTCACCGCCCCGGGGAAAGCGTGCCGAGCAGTACTTC
j_call: TRBJ2-3; v_call: TRBV6-1; clone_size: many; d_call: TRBD2; cdr3_aa: CASSGSSGVADTQYF; cdr3_nt: TGTGCCAGCAGTGGGTCTAGCGGGGTGGCAGATACGCAGTATTTT
j_call: TRBJ1-2; v_call: TRBV5-1; clone_size: many; d_call: -; cdr3_aa: CASSWGVTNYGYTF; cdr3_nt: TGCGCCAGCAGCTGGGGGGTGACGAACTATGGCTACACCTTC
j_call: TRBJ1-1; v_call: TRBV5-1; clone_size: many; d_call: -; cdr3_aa: CASSSTGGHDTEAFF; cdr3_nt: TGCGCCAGCAGCTCCACGGGGGGGCACGACACTGAAGCTTTCTTT
j_call: TRBJ2-7; v_call: TRBV19; clone_size: few; d_call: TRBD2; cdr3_aa: CASSTGTSGGSYEQYF; cdr3_nt: TGTGCCAGTAGTACTGGGACTAGCGGGGGGTCCTACGAGCAGTACTTC
j_call: TRBJ2-1; v_call: TRBV7-8; clone_size: many; d_call: -; cdr3_aa: CASSFPQGEQFF; cdr3_nt: TGTGCCAGCAGCTTCCCTCAGGGTGAGCAGTTCTTC
j_call: TRBJ1-4; v_call: TRBV29-1; clone_size: -; d_call: -; cdr3_aa: CSVGREEDEKLFF; cdr3_nt: TGCAGCGTTGGAAGGGAGGAGGATGAAAAATTGTTTTTT
j_call: TRBJ2-1; v_call: TRBV5-1; clone_size: many; d_call: -; cdr3_aa: CASPGTPSPGSNYNEQFF; cdr3_nt: TGCGCCAGCCCCGGGACTCCATCCCCGGGTTCCAATTACAATGAGCAGTTCTTC
j_call: TRBJ1-1; v_call: TRBV20-1; clone_size: many; d_call: -; cdr3_aa: CSASLGGNTEAFF; cdr3_nt: TGCAGTGCTAGCTTAGGGGGAAACACTGAAGCTTTCTTT
j_call: TRBJ2-7; v_call: TRBV18; clone_size: -; d_call: -; cdr3_aa: CASSPPGNSYEQYF; cdr3_nt: TGTGCCAGCTCACCACCAGGGAATTCCTACGAGCAGTACTTC
j_call: TRBJ2-1; v_call: TRBV24-1; clone_size: many; d_call: -; cdr3_aa: CATSDRGTLNEQFF; cdr3_nt: TGTGCCACCAGTGATAGGGGGACACTGAATGAGCAGTTCTTC
j_call: TRBJ2-3; v_call: TRBV4-2; clone_size: many; d_call: TRBD2; cdr3_aa: CASSPGTSGKDTQYF; cdr3_nt: TGTGCCAGCAGCCCAGGGACTAGCGGAAAAGATACGCAGTATTTT
j_call: TRBJ1-5; v_call: TRBV7-2; clone_size: many; d_call: -; cdr3_aa: CASSLAMYGHQPQHF; cdr3_nt: TGTGCCAGCAGCTTAGCGATGTATGGGCATCAGCCCCAGCATTTT
j_call: TRBJ1-1; v_call: TRBV5-1; clone_size: many; d_call: -; cdr3_aa: CASSLNPGEATEAFF; cdr3_nt: TGCGCCAGCAGCCTCAATCCGGGCGAGGCCACTGAAGCTTTCTTT
j_call: TRBJ1-5; v_call: TRBV20-1; clone_size: many; d_call: -; cdr3_aa: CSAREDLNSNQPQHF; cdr3_nt: TGCAGTGCTAGAGAAGACTTAAATAGCAATCAGCCCCAGCATTTT
j_call: TRBJ2-7; v_call: TRBV5-1; clone_size: many; d_call: -; cdr3_aa: CASSTDNSYEQYF; cdr3_nt: TGCGCCAGCAGCACGGACAACTCCTACGAGCAGTACTTC
j_call: TRBJ1-1; v_call: TRBV18; clone_size: few; d_call: TRBD1; cdr3_aa: CASSPDRQGGTEAFF; cdr3_nt: TGTGCCAGCTCACCAGACCGACAGGGAGGAACTGAAGCTTTCTTT
j_call: TRBJ2-1; v_call: TRBV2; clone_size: many; d_call: -; cdr3_aa: CASSEAPLAKNEQFF; cdr3_nt: TGTGCCAGCAGTGAAGCCCCCCTAGCAAAGAATGAGCAGTTCTTC
j_call: TRBJ2-1; v_call: TRBV10-3; clone_size: many; d_call: -; cdr3_aa: CAIRNPGRNEQFF; cdr3_nt: TGTGCCATCAGAAATCCGGGGAGGAATGAGCAGTTCTTC
j_call: TRBJ1-5; v_call: TRBV3-1; clone_size: many; d_call: -; cdr3_aa: CASSPGGWGGNQPQHF; cdr3_nt: TGTGCCAGCAGCCCCGGAGGATGGGGGGGCAATCAGCCCCAGCATTTT
j_call: TRBJ2-2; v_call: TRBV30; clone_size: -; d_call: -; cdr3_aa: CAWQGGRDTGELFF; cdr3_nt: TGTGCCTGGCAAGGGGGGCGGGACACCGGGGAGCTGTTTTTT
j_call: TRBJ1-1; v_call: TRBV5-1; clone_size: many; d_call: TRBD1; cdr3_aa: CASSLDGGQLNHTEAFF; cdr3_nt: TGCGCCAGCAGCTTGGATGGGGGACAGCTCAACCACACTGAAGCTTTCTTT
j_call: TRBJ2-1; v_call: TRBV7-2; clone_size: many; d_call: -; cdr3_aa: CASSRSGATGNEQFF; cdr3_nt: TGTGCCAGCAGCCGTAGCGGAGCCACTGGCAATGAGCAGTTCTTC
j_call: TRBJ2-3; v_call: TRBV7-2; clone_size: many; d_call: -; cdr3_aa: CASSLLSGANTDTQYF; cdr3_nt: TGTGCCAGCAGTTTACTTAGCGGAGCGAACACAGATACGCAGTATTTT
j_call: TRBJ1-2; v_call: TRBV29-1; clone_size: many; d_call: -; cdr3_aa: CSAKGGILNYGYTF; cdr3_nt: TGCAGCGCCAAGGGGGGGATACTTAACTATGGCTACACCTTC
j_call: TRBJ2-3; v_call: TRBV24-1; clone_size: many; d_call: -; cdr3_aa: CATSVRSDTQYF; cdr3_nt: TGTGCCACCAGTGTGCGGAGCGATACGCAGTATTTT
j_call: TRBJ1-1; v_call: TRBV7-9; clone_size: many; d_call: -; cdr3_aa: CASSPQLGWSNTEAFF; cdr3_nt: TGTGCCAGCAGCCCCCAGCTTGGCTGGTCGAACACTGAAGCTTTCTTT
j_call: TRBJ2-1; v_call: TRBV10-2; clone_size: many; d_call: -; cdr3_aa: CASTMRGPGYNEQFF; cdr3_nt: TGCGCCAGCACCATGCGGGGGCCCGGGTACAATGAGCAGTTCTTC
j_call: TRBJ2-3; v_call: TRBV5-4; clone_size: -; d_call: TRBD2; cdr3_aa: CASSARLAGDTDTQYF; cdr3_nt: TGTGCCAGCAGCGCTCGACTAGCGGGGGACACAGATACGCAGTATTTT
j_call: TRBJ2-2; v_call: TRBV12-3/TRBV12-4; clone_size: many; d_call: -; cdr3_aa: CASSVSGSAGELFF; cdr3_nt: TGTGCCAGCAGTGTTAGCGGATCCGCCGGGGAGCTGTTTTTT
j_call: TRBJ2-3; v_call: TRBV5-1; clone_size: few; d_call: TRBD1; cdr3_aa: CASSLAGTGEMGTDTQYF; cdr3_nt: TGCGCCAGCAGCTTGGCCGGTACAGGGGAAATGGGCACAGATACGCAGTATTTT
j_call: TRBJ1-2; v_call: TRBV20-1; clone_size: many; d_call: TRBD1; cdr3_aa: CSAGTGGSNYGYTF; cdr3_nt: TGCAGTGCTGGGACAGGGGGTAGTAACTATGGCTACACCTTC
j_call: TRBJ2-3; v_call: TRBV29-1; clone_size: many; d_call: -; cdr3_aa: CSVVGPPDTQYF; cdr3_nt: TGCAGCGTCGTTGGTCCCCCAGATACGCAGTATTTT
j_call: TRBJ1-1; v_call: TRBV19; clone_size: many; d_call: -; cdr3_aa: CASSYGPPNTEAFF; cdr3_nt: TGTGCCAGTAGTTATGGCCCCCCGAACACTGAAGCTTTCTTT
j_call: TRBJ1-1; v_call: TRBV3-1; clone_size: many; d_call: TRBD1; cdr3_aa: CASSPNRGWYTEAFF; cdr3_nt: TGTGCCAGCAGCCCCAACAGGGGTTGGTACACTGAAGCTTTCTTT
j_call: TRBJ1-2; v_call: TRBV7-9; clone_size: -; d_call: TRBD1; cdr3_aa: CASSPSKAGGDGYTF; cdr3_nt: TGTGCCAGCAGCCCCAGCAAGGCAGGGGGAGATGGCTACACCTTC
j_call: TRBJ1-2; v_call: TRBV28; clone_size: many; d_call: -; cdr3_aa: CVGANNYGYTF; cdr3_nt: TGCGTCGGGGCCAATAACTATGGCTACACCTTC
j_call: TRBJ2-1; v_call: TRBV7-9; clone_size: many; d_call: TRBD2; cdr3_aa: CASSLILAGGGEQFF; cdr3_nt: TGTGCCAGCAGCTTAATCCTAGCGGGAGGTGGTGAGCAGTTCTTC
j_call: TRBJ2-3; v_call: TRBV10-1; clone_size: many; d_call: TRBD2; cdr3_aa: CASSEWGGRSTDTQYF; cdr3_nt: TGCGCCAGCAGTGAGTGGGGGGGGAGAAGCACAGATACGCAGTATTTT
j_call: TRBJ2-1; v_call: TRBV20-1; clone_size: many; d_call: -; cdr3_aa: CSARDPRIGLNEQFF; cdr3_nt: TGCAGTGCTAGAGATCCTCGAATAGGGTTGAATGAGCAGTTCTTC
j_call: TRBJ1-6; v_call: TRBV7-2; clone_size: many; d_call: -; cdr3_aa: CASSLGQHRTPLHF; cdr3_nt: TGTGCCAGCAGCTTGGGGCAGCATAGGACACCCCTCCACTTT
j_call: TRBJ2-3; v_call: TRBV2; clone_size: many; d_call: TRBD1; cdr3_aa: CASRLDRGTDTQYF; cdr3_nt: TGTGCCAGCAGACTCGACAGGGGCACAGATACGCAGTATTTT
j_call: TRBJ1-5; v_call: TRBV20-1; clone_size: -; d_call: TRBD1; cdr3_aa: CSARDRDRRNQPQHF; cdr3_nt: TGCAGTGCTAGAGATCGGGACAGGAGAAATCAGCCCCAGCATTTT
j_call: TRBJ2-5; v_call: TRBV6-1; clone_size: many; d_call: TRBD2; cdr3_aa: CASSLIRTSGAQETQYF; cdr3_nt: TGTGCCAGCAGCCTTATTCGGACTAGCGGGGCGCAAGAGACCCAGTACTTC
j_call: TRBJ1-1; v_call: TRBV20-1; clone_size: many; d_call: TRBD1; cdr3_aa: CSARSGTANTEAFF; cdr3_nt: TGCAGTGCTAGATCAGGGACAGCGAACACTGAAGCTTTCTTT
j_call: TRBJ1-3; v_call: TRBV12-3/TRBV12-4; clone_size: many; d_call: -; cdr3_aa: CASRSTTAGIYTIYF; cdr3_nt: TGTGCCAGCAGAAGTACCACGGCGGGAATTTACACCATATATTTT
j_call: TRBJ1-2; v_call: TRBV29-1; clone_size: many; d_call: TRBD1; cdr3_aa: CSVQGEVDYTF; cdr3_nt: TGCAGCGTTCAGGGGGAGGTCGACTACACCTTC
j_call: TRBJ1-2; v_call: TRBV20-1; clone_size: many; d_call: -; cdr3_aa: CSASVEANYGYTF; cdr3_nt: TGCAGTGCTAGCGTCGAGGCTAACTATGGCTACACCTTC
j_call: TRBJ1-1; v_call: TRBV7-7; clone_size: many; d_call: -; cdr3_aa: CASSLTDLTEAFF; cdr3_nt: TGTGCCAGCAGCTTGACGGACCTCACTGAAGCTTTCTTT
j_call: TRBJ2-5; v_call: TRBV24-1; clone_size: -; d_call: TRBD1; cdr3_aa: CATSDSQGAGETQYF; cdr3_nt: TGTGCCACCAGTGATTCACAGGGGGCTGGGGAGACCCAGTACTTC